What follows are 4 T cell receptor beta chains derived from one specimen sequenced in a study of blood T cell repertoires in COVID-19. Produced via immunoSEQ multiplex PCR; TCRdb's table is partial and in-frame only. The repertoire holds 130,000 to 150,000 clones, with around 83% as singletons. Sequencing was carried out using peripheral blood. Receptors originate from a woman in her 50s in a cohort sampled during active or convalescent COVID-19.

CDR3 in amino acids: CASSRQKRTSGGYNEQFF. The CDR3 nucleotides are TGTGCCAGCAGCCGTCAGAAGAGGACTAGCGGGGGGTACAATGAGCAGTTCTTC. The J gene is TRBJ2-1, the V gene TRBV5-4, with 14 bases identical to TRBD2. Germline V gene sequence: CDR1 SGHNT, CDR2 YYREEE (reference sequence). V shed 4 bases and J 4 bases; nucleotides not matched to a gene: 10. The CDR3 extends over 18 amino acids.

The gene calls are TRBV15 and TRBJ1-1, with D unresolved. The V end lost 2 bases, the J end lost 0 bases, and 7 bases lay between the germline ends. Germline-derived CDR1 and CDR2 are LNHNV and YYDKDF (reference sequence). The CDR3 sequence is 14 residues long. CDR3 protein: CATSRQYMNTEAFF. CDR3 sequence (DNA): TGTGCCACCAGCAGACAGTACATGAACACTGAAGCTTTCTTT. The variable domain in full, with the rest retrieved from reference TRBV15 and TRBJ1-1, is DAMVIQNPRYQVTQFGKPVTLSCSQTLNHNVMYWYQQKSSQAPKLLFHYYDKDFNNEADTPDNFQSRRPNTSFCFLDIRSPGLGDTAMYLCATSRQYMNTEAFFGQGTRLTVV.

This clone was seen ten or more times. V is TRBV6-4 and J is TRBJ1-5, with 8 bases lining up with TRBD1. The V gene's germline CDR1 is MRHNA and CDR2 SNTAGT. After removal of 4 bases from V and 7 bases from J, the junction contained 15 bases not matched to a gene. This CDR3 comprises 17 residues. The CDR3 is CASSASAAWYRGQPQHF. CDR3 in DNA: TGTGCCAGCAGTGCTTCCGCCGCATGGTACAGGGGGCAGCCCCAGCATTTT.

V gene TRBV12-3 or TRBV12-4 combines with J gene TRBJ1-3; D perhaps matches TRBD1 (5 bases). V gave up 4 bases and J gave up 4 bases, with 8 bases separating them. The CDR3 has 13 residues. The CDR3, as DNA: TGTGCCAGCAGTTGGGACTCGGGAAACACCATATATTTT. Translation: CASSWDSGNTIYF.